The subject of this entry is one T cell receptor beta chain. These data belong to a study of blood T cell repertoires in COVID-19. Study-wide context: Samples came from the United States, Italy and Spain, spanning acute and convalescent COVID-19. Sources were T cells, B-cell-depleted T cells, or PBMCs; the material itself was cDNA or gDNA.

With 0 bases removed from V and 5 bases from J, the gap between germline ends came to 11 bases. The CDR3 loop spans 14 amino acids. Germline V lookup: CDR1 SGHTS, CDR2 YDEGEE. Repertoires were generated with immunoSEQ multiplex PCR, while TCRdb's copy carries only in-frame clones and drops some. The data hold 40,000 or so clones, with approximately 85% observed a single time. The chain recombines TRBV5-8 with TRBJ1-2, with a possible D match to TRBD1 (6 bases). The specimen sequenced was peripheral blood. This receptor was identified in a human donor in a cohort sampled during active COVID-19. CDR3 DNA: TGTGCCAGCAGCTTGGCAGGGGTTTCTTATGGCTACACCTTC. Translated: CASSLAGVSYGYTF.